The 9 T cell receptor beta chains below come from one sample, sequenced in a study of cytomegalovirus exposure and HLA in healthy donors. A multiplex PCR was run with 60 Vbeta primers and 13 Jbeta primers. Only in-frame clones appear in the TCRdb table, and some are missing; sequencing was by immunoSEQ multiplex PCR. The sample records 150,000 to 200,000 clones, roughly 78% being singletons. The sample taken for sequencing was PBMCs. The receptors come from a woman aged 25-40 years in good health and CMV-seropositive.

The chain uses TRBV4-2 and TRBJ2-3; D might be TRBD2 (6 bases). The CDR3 runs 15 residues. Deletions cut 4 bases from V and 2 bases from J, with 13 bases between. CDR1 is LGHNA and CDR2 is YNFKEQ in the germline V gene. This chain's CDR3 is CASSPRGDATDTQYF. CDR3 in DNA: TGTGCCAGCAGCCCACGCGGGGACGCCACAGATACGCAGTATTTT.

The rearrangement uses TRBV7-9 and TRBJ2-5; D ambiguous. Trimming took off 3 bases at V and 4 bases at J, with 27 bases between the two ends. Germline V gene lookup returns CDR1 SEHNR and CDR2 FQNEAQ (reference sequence). The CDR3 is made up of 19 amino acids. The CDR3 is CASSFMGSRTVRLRETQYF. Written as DNA, the CDR3 is TGTGCCAGCAGCTTTATGGGTTCACGAACTGTGCGGCTGAGAGAGACCCAGTACTTC.

V and J are TRBV19 and TRBJ1-5; 11 bases align to TRBD1. The germline gives CDR1 LNHDA, CDR2 SQIVND (reference sequence). CDR3 length: 16 amino acids. J gave up 6 bases and V 8 bases, and 12 bases lay outside the gene matches. CDR3 residues: CASGGPGTGGAQPQHF. The CDR3 DNA sequence: TGTGCCAGTGGGGGGCCTGGGACAGGGGGGGCTCAGCCCCAGCATTTT.

The genes are TRBV9 and TRBJ1-5; 8 nucleotides agree with TRBD1. The CDR3 has 14 amino acids. Per the germline V gene, CDR1 is SGDLS and CDR2 is YYNGEE. Trimming removed 6 bases from V and 6 bases from J; junction bases left unmatched: 8. The CDR3 sequence is CASNPTGVGQPQHF. DNA of the CDR3: TGTGCCAGCAACCCGACAGGGGTGGGTCAGCCCCAGCATTTT.

This clone was counted between two and nine times. The V gene is TRBV9, the J gene TRBJ1-2, with 8 bases identical to TRBD1. The length of the CDR3 is 18 residues. V dropped 3 bases and J dropped 3; count of bases not matched to a gene: 16. The germline CDR1 and CDR2 sequences are SGDLS and YYNGEE. The CDR3 is CASSGSPQGGIPDYGYTF. Written as DNA, the CDR3 is TGTGCCAGCAGCGGGTCTCCACAGGGGGGTATTCCGGACTATGGCTACACCTTC.

This clone was seen a single time. The rearrangement joins TRBV2 to TRBJ1-1, with 9 bases that match TRBD1. Germline V gene data show CDR1 as SNHLY and CDR2 as FYNNEI. The CDR3 contains 13 residues. The V and J ends lost 8 bases and 5 bases, in that order; junction bases with no gene match: 6. CDR3 bases: TGTGCCAGCCGGGGACAGGGATGGACTGAAGCTTTCTTT. This sequence encodes CASRGQGWTEAFF.

The gene calls are TRBV7-9 and TRBJ1-2; tentatively, D is TRBD1 (5 bases). CDR1 and CDR2 from the germline V gene are SEHNR and FQNEAQ (reference sequence). This CDR3 is 12 amino acids long. V shed 6 bases and J shed 6 bases, with 11 bases lying between them. The DNA of the CDR3 is TGTGCCAGCAGGGGCCAAGGGGATGGCTACACCTTC. Translation gives CASRGQGDGYTF. Full variable domain (rest looked up from reference TRBV7-9 and TRBJ1-2): DTGVSQNPRHKITKRGQNVTFRCDPISEHNRLYWYRQTLGQGPEFLTYFQNEAQLEKSRLLSDRFSAERPKGSFSTLEIQRTEQGDSAMYLCASRGQGDGYTFGSGTRLTVV.

This chain links TRBV27 with TRBJ2-3; D possibly corresponds to TRBD2 (5 bases). V gave up 6 bases and J gave up 3 bases, with 13 bases separating them. Germline CDR1 reads MNHEY; CDR2 reads SMNVEV (reference sequence). This CDR3 has 14 amino acids. Here the CDR3 DNA reads TGTGCCAGCAGGGAATCCCTAGCAACAGATACGCAGTATTTT. This codes for CASRESLATDTQYF.

The genes are TRBV7-2 and TRBJ1-3, with TRBD1 matching 7 bases. Losses at the gene ends were 4 bases for V and 0 bases for J; bases not matched to a gene: 3. The CDR3 length is 15 residues. Germline lookup yields CDR1 SGHTA and CDR2 FQGNSA. CDR3 sequence (DNA): TGTGCCAGCAGCTCGGACAGGCCCTCTGGAAACACCATATATTTT. Its protein is CASSSDRPSGNTIYF.